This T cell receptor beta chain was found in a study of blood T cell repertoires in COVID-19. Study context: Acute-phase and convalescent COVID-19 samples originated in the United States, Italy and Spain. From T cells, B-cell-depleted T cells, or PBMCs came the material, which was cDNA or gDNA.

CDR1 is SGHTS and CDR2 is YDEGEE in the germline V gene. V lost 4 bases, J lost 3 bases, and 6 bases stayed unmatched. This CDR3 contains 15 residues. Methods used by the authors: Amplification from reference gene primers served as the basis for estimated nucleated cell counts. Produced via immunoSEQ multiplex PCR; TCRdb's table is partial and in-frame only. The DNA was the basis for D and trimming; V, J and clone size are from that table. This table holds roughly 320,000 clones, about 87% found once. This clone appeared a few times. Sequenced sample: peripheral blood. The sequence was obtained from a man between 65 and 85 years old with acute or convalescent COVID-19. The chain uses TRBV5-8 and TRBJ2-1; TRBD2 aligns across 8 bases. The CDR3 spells CASSASGYRYNEQFF. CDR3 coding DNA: TGTGCCAGCAGCGCTAGCGGGTATCGCTACAATGAGCAGTTCTTC.